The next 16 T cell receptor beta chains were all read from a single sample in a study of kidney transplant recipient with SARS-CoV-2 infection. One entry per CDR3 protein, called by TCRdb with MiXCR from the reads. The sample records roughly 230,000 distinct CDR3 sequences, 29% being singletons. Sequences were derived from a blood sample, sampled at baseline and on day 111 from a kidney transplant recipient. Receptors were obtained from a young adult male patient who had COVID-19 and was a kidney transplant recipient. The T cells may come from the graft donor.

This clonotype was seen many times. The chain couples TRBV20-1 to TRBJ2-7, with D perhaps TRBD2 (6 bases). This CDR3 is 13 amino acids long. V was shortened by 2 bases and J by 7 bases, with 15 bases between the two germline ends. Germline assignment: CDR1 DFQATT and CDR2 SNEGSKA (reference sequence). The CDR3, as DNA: TGCAGTGCTAGAACTAGCCGACAGTGGGAGCAGTACTTC. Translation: CSARTSRQWEQYF.

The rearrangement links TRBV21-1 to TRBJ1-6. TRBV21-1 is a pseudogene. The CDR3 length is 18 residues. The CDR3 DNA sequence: TGTGCCAGCAGAACTCGGTTAGCTCACATACATCATAATTCACCCTTCCACTTT. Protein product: CASRTRLAHIHHNSPFHF.

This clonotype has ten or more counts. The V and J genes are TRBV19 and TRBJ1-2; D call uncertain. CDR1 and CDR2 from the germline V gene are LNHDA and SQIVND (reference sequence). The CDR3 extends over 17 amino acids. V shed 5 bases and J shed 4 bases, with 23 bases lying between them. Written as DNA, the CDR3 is TGTGCCAGTAGTCAAGCAGCGACAAATCGAAAGACCTATGGCTACACCTTC. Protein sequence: CASSQAATNRKTYGYTF.

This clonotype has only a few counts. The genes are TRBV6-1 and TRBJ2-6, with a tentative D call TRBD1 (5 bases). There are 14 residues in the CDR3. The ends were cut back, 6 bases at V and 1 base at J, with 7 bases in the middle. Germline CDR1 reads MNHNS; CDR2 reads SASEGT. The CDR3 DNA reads TGTGCCAGCAGCCGACAGTCTGGGGCCAACGTCCTGACTTTC. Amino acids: CASSRQSGANVLTF.

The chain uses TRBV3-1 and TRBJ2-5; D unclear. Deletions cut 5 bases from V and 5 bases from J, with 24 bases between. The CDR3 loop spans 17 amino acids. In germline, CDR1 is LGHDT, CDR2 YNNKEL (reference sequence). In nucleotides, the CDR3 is TGTGCCAGCAGCATATCGTTTCCCATTTCTTTCTCTGAGACCCAGTACTTC. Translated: CASSISFPISFSETQYF.

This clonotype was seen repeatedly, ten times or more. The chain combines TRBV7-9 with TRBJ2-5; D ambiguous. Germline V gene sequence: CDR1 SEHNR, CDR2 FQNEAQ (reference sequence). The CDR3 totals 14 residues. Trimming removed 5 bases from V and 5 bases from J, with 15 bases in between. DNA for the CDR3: TGTGCCAGCAGCCTACAGACGGCGGCGGAGACCCAGTACTTC. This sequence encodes CASSLQTAAETQYF.

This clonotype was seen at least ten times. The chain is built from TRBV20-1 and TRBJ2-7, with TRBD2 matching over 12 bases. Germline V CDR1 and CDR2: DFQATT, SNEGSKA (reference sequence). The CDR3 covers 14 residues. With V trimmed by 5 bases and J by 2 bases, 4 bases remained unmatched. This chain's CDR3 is CSASLAGGPYEQYF. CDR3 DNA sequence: TGCAGTGCTTCACTAGCGGGAGGCCCCTACGAGCAGTACTTC.

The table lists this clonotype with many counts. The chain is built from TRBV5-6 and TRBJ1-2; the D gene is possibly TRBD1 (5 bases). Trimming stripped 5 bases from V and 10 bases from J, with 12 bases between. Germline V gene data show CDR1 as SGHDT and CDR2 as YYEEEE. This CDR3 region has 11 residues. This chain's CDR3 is CASRGVGDYTF. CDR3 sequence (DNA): TGTGCCAGCAGGGGTGTGGGGGACTACACCTTC.

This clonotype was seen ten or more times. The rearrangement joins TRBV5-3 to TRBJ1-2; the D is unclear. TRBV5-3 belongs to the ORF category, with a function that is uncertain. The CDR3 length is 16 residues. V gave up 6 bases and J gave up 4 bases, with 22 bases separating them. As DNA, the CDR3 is TGTGCCAGAAATGGCAGAGTGGTGAGAAAGACCTATGGCTACACCTTC. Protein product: CARNGRVVRKTYGYTF.

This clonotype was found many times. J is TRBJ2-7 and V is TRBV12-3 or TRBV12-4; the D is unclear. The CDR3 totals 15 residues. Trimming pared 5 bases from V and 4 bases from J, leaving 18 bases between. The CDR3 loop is CASSLNTDLRYEQYF. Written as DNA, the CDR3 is TGTGCCAGCAGTCTCAACACGGACCTCCGATACGAGCAGTACTTC.

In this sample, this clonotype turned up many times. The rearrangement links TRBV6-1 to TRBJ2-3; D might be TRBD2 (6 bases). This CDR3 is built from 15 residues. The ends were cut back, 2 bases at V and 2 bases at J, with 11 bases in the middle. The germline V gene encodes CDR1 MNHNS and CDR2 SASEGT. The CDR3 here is CASSEQAGLTDTQYF. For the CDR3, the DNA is TGTGCCAGCAGTGAACAGGCGGGACTCACAGATACGCAGTATTTT.

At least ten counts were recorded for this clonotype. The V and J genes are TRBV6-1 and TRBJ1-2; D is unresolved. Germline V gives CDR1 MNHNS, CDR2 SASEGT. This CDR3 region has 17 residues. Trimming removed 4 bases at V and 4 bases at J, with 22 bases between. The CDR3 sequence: CASSGKDSMRKTYGYTF. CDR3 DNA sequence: TGTGCCAGCAGTGGGAAAGACTCTATGCGAAAGACCTATGGCTACACCTTC.

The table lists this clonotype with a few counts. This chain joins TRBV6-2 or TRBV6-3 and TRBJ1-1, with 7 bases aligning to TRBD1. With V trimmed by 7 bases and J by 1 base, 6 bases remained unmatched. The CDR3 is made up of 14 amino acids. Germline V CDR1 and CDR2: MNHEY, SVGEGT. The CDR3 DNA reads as TGTGCCAGCATGTCAGACAGGGCGAACACTGAAGCTTTCTTT. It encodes CASMSDRANTEAFF.

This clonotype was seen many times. The CDR3 DNA follows: TGCAGTGCTTCGTCGACTAGCGGGGAACAAGAGACCCAGTACTTC. Translating it yields CSASSTSGEQETQYF. The chain combines TRBV20-1 with TRBJ2-5; 11 bases line up with TRBD2. The CDR3 runs to 15 residues. Germline V gene data show CDR1 as DFQATT and CDR2 as SNEGSKA (reference sequence). V was clipped by 5 bases and J by 2 bases; unmatched bases: 7.

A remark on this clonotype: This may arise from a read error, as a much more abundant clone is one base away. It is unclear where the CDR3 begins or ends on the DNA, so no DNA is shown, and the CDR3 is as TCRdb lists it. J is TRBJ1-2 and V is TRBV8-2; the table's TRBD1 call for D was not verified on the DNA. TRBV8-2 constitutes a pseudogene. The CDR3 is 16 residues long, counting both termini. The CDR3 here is CGSVAHDSRKTYGCTF.

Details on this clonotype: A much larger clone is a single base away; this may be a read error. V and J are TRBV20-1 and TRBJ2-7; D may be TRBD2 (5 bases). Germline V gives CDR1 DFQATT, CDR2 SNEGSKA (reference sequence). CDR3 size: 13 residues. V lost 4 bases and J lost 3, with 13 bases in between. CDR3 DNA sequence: TGCAGTGCTATACGGGAATCCTACTACGAGCAGTACTTC. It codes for CSAIRESYYEQYF.